The present entry profiles one T cell receptor (beta chain) with its context. What it binds is not known. The data are from a study of CD8 T cells in ankylosing spondylitis. Findings and caveats of the study: Disease-linked clones, CD8+, were relatively rare in peripheral blood. Reported data indicate significant enrichment of disease-linked clones within matched ankylosing spondylitis synovial fluid. A motif in TCR beta, a set of 8 or 9 highly homologous variants, appeared characteristic of ankylosing spondylitis blood.

With molecular barcodes, quantitative 5'-RACE was used to make the TCR beta libraries. TCRdb passed the 5' RACE reads through MiXCR, listing each CDR3 protein once. The table lists about 160,000 distinct CDR3 sequences, 8.5% to 10% of them singletons, with more than 13% in the top ten. Sequencing was done on a sample of blood, either unsorted or a sorted T cell fraction (not recorded which). The receptor's source is a female donor with ankylosing spondylitis or in good health (not recorded which).

DNA for the CDR3: TGTGCCACCAGCAGAGATAGCGGTGAGCAGTTCTTC. Residues: CATSRDSGEQFF. The chain recombines TRBV15 with TRBJ2-1; perhaps TRBD2 as D (6 bases). CDR3 length: 12 amino acids. Trimming cost V 0 bases and J 9 bases, with 6 bases left between them. The germline gives CDR1 LNHNV, CDR2 YYDKDF (reference sequence).